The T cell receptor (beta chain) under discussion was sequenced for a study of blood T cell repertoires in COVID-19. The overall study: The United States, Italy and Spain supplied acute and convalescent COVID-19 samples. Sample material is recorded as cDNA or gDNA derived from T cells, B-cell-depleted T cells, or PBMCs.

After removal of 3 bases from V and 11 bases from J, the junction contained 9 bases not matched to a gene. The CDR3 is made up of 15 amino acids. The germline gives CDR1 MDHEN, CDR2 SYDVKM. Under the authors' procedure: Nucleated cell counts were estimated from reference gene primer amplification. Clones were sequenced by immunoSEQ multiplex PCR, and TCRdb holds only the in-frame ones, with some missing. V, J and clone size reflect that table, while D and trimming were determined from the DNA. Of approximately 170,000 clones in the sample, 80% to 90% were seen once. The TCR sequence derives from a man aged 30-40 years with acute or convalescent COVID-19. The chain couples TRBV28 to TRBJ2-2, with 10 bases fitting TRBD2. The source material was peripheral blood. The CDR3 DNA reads TGTGCCAGCAGTTTCCAGCGGGGGGGGCTTTTAGAGCTGTTTTTT. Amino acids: CASSFQRGGLLELFF. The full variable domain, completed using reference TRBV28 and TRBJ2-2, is DVKVTQSSRYLVKRTGEKVFLECVQDMDHENMFWYRQDPGLGLRLIYFSYDVKMKEKGDIPEGYSVSREKKERFSLILESASTNQTSMYLCASSFQRGGLLELFFGEGSRLTVL.